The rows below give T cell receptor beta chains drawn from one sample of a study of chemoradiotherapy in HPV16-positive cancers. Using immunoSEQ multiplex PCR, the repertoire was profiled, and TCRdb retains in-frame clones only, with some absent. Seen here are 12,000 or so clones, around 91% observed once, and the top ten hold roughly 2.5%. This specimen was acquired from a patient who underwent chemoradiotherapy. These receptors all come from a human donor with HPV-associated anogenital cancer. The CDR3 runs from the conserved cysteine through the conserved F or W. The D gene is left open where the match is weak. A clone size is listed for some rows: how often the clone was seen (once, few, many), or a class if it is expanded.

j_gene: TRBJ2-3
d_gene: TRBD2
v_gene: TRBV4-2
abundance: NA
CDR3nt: TGTGCCAGCAGCCAAGTGGGAGCGGGGGACACAGATACGCAGTATTTT
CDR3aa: CASSQVGAGDTDTQYF

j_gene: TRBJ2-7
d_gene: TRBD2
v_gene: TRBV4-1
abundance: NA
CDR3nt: TGCGCCAGCAGCCAAGAAGCGGGACGATACTACGAGCAGTACTTC
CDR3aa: CASSQEAGRYYEQYF

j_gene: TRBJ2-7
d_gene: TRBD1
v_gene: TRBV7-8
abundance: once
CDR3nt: TGTGCCAGCAGCCAGGGGGTAAGCTACGAGCAGTACTTC
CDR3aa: CASSQGVSYEQYF

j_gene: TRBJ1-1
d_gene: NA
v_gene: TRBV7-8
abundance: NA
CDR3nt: TGTGCCAGCAGCCCCGGGAGGGGAAACACTGAAGCTTTCTTT
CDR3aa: CASSPGRGNTEAFF

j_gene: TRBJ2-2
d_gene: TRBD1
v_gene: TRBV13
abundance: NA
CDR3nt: TGTGCCAGCAGCTCAAGACAGGGGAAGATCGGGGAGCTGTTTTTT
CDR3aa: CASSSRQGKIGELFF

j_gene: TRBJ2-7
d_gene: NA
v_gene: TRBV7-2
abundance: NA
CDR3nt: TGTGCCAGCAGCACGCTCTACGAGCAGTACTTC
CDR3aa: CASSTLYEQYF

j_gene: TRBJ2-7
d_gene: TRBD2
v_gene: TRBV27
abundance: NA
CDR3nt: TGTGCCAGCAGCTCAAGCGGGACTTTCTCCTACGAGCAGTACTTC
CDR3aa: CASSSSGTFSYEQYF

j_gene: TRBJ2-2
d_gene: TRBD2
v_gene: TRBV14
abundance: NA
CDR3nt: TGTGCCAGCAGCCAAGAGGTGGGACTAACTACCGGGGAGCTGTTTTTT
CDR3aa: CASSQEVGLTTGELFF

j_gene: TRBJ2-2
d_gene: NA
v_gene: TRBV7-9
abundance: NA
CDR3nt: TGTGCCAGCCGGCGGGGTGGGGGGGCCACCGGGGAGCTGTTTTTT
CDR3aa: CASRRGGGATGELFF

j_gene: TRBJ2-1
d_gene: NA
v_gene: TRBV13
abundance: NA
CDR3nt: TGTGCCAGCAGCTCGACTAAAAAGGATGGCAATGAGCAGTTCTTC
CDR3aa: CASSSTKKDGNEQFF

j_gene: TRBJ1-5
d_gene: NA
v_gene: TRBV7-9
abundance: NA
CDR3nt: TGTGCCAGCAATCAAGGAGGGGTAGGTCAGCCCCAGCATTTT
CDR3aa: CASNQGGVGQPQHF

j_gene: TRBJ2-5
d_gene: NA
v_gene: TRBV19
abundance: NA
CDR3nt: TGTGCCAGTAGGGACGACTCAGAGACCCAGTACTTC
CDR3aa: CASRDDSETQYF

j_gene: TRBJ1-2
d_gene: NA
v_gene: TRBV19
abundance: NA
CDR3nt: TGTGCCAGTAGTATTTCTGTTTATGGCTACACCTTC
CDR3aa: CASSISVYGYTF

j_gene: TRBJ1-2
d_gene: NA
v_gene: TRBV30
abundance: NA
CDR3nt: TGTGCCCGTTCAGAGTTTACTAACTATGGCTACACCTTC
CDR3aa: CARSEFTNYGYTF

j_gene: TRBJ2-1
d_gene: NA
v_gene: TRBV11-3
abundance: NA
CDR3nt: TGTGCCAGCAGTAGGTATTCTCCCTACAATGAGCAGTTCTTC
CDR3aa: CASSRYSPYNEQFF

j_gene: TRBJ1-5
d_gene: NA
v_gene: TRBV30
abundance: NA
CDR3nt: TGTGCCTGGAGTGTGGAACAGGATCAGCCCCAGCATTTT
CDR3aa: CAWSVEQDQPQHF

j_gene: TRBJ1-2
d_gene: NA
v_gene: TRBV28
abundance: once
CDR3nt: TGTGCCAGCAGTCCCCCGGGGGCAGGGAACTATGGCTACACCTTC
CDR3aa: CASSPPGAGNYGYTF

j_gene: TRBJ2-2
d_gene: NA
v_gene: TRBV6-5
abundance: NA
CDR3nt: TGTGCCAGCAGTTTCGGGAACACCGGGGAGCTGTTTTTT
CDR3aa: CASSFGNTGELFF

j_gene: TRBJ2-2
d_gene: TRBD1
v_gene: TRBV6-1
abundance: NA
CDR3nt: TGTGCCAGCAGTGGCAAGACAGGGGGGTCCGGGGAGCTGTTTTTT
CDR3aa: CASSGKTGGSGELFF

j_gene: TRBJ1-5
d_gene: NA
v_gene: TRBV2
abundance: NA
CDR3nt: TGTGCCAGCAGTGAACGGGCGGTTAGCAATCAGCCCCAGCATTTT
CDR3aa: CASSERAVSNQPQHF

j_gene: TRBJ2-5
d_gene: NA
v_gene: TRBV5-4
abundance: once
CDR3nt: TGTGCCAGCAGCTTGGGTCCACCCCAAGAGACCCAGTACTTC
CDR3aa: CASSLGPPQETQYF

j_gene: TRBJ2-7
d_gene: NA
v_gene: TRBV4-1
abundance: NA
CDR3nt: TGCGCCAGCAGCCTCCGGCAGGGCGGCTACGAGCAGTACTTC
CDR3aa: CASSLRQGGYEQYF

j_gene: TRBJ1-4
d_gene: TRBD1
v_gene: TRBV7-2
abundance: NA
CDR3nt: TGTGCCAGCAGCTTGCACCGGGACAGAAATGAAAAACTGTTTTTT
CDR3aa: CASSLHRDRNEKLFF

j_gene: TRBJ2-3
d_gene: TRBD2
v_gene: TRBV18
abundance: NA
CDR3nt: TGTGCCAGCTCACCGGGGGGGTCGGTGAGCACAGATACGCAGTATTTT
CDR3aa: CASSPGGSVSTDTQYF

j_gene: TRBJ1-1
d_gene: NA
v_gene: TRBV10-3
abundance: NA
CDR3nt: TGTGCCATCAGTGACCCCGGACACCCGAACACTGAAGCTTTCTTT
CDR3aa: CAISDPGHPNTEAFF

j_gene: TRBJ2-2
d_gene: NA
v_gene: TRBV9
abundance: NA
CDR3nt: TGTGCCAGCAGCGTAGAACTAGAGGCCGGGGAGCTGTTTTTT
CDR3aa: CASSVELEAGELFF

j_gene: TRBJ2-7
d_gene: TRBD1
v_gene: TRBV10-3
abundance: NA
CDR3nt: TGTGCCATCACTTGGAGACAGGGGCGGGACGAGCAGTACTTC
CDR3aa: CAITWRQGRDEQYF

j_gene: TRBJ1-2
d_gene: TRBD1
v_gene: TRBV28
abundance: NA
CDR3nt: TGTGCCAGCAGGACGGGACAGGGATCGCACTATGGCTACACCTTC
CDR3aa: CASRTGQGSHYGYTF

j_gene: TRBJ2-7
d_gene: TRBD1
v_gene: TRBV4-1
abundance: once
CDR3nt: TGCGCCAGCAGCCAAGGAGCGGACAGGGTAACCTACGAGCAGTACTTC
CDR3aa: CASSQGADRVTYEQYF

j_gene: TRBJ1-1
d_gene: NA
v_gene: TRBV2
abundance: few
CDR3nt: TGTGCCAGCAGTGAAGGGGCAATTGGAAACACTGAAGCTTTCTTT
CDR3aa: CASSEGAIGNTEAFF

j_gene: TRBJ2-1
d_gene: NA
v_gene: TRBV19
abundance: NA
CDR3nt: TGTGCCAGTCTCCCAGGCCCGGGCTACAATGAGCAGTTCTTC
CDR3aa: CASLPGPGYNEQFF

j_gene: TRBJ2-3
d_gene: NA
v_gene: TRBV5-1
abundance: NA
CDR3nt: TGCGCCAGCATGCGGGTGCAGGGACAAGATACGCAGTATTTT
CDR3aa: CASMRVQGQDTQYF

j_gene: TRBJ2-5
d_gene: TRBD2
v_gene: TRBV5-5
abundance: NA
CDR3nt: TGTGCCAGCAGTCCGGGACTAGAAAAGACCCAGTACTTC
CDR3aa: CASSPGLEKTQYF

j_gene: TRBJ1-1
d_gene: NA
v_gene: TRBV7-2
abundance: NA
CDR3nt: TGTGCCAGCAGCCCACCCTGGACCTATGAAGCTTTCTTT
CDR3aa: CASSPPWTYEAFF

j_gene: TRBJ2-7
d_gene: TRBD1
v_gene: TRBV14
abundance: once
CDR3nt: TGTGCCAGCAGCTTAATTCCGGGACAGGGGTCCGAGCAGTACTTC
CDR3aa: CASSLIPGQGSEQYF

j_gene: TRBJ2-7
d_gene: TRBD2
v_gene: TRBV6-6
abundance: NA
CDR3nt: TGTGCCAACTCGCTTAGCGGGGGGGCCGGCGAGCAGTACTTC
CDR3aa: CANSLSGGAGEQYF

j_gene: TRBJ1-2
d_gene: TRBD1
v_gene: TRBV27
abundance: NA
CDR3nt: TGTGCCAGCAGTTCAACAGGGGGCGATACGCGATATGGCTACACCTTC
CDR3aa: CASSSTGGDTRYGYTF

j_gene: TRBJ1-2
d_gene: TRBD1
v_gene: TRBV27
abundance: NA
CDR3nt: TGTGCCAGCAGTCCTACCCGACAGGGGTACTATGGCTACACCTTC
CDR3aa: CASSPTRQGYYGYTF

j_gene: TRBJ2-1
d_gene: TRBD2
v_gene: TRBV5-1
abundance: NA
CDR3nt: TGCGCCAGCAGCTTGTCCGCGGGACTAACAAGCGATGAGCAGTTCTTC
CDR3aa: CASSLSAGLTSDEQFF

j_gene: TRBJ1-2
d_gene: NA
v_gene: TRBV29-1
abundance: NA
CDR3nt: TGCAGCGTTCCCCACCAGGGGATAACTAACTATGGCTACACCTTC
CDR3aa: CSVPHQGITNYGYTF

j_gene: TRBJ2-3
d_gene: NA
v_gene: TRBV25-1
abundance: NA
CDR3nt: TGTGCCAGCAGTGCAACGACCTACAGGGATACGCAGTATTTT
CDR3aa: CASSATTYRDTQYF

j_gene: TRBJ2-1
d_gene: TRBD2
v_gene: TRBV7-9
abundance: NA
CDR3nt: TGTGCCAGCAGCCCCCCAGCGGGAGTCAGCTACAATGAGCAGTTCTTC
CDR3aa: CASSPPAGVSYNEQFF

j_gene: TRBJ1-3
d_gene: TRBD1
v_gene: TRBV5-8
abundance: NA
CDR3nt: TGTGCCAGCAGACTAAGAGGGGGCTCGTCTGGAAACACCATATATTTT
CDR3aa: CASRLRGGSSGNTIYF

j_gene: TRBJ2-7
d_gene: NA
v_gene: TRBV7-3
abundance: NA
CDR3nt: TGTGCCAGCAGCACCTCTCCGGGACGCGAGCAGTACTTC
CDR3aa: CASSTSPGREQYF

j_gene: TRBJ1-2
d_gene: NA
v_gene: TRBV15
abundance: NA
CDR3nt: TGTGCCACCAGACCCGATGCACAGGCTTATGGCTACACCTTC
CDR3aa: CATRPDAQAYGYTF

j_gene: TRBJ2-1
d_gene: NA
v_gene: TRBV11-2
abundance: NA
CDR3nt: TGTGCCAGCAGCCCGCAGACAGGTTTGCCCAATGAGCAGTTCTTC
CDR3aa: CASSPQTGLPNEQFF

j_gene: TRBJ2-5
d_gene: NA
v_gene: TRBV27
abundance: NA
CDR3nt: TGTGCCAGCAGTTTCTTGGGAGTCGGGGAGACCCAGTACTTC
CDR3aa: CASSFLGVGETQYF

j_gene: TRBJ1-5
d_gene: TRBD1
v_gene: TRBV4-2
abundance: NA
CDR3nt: TGTGCCAGCAGCCAAACCAGGGGGCCTAGTAATCAGCCCCAGCATTTT
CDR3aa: CASSQTRGPSNQPQHF

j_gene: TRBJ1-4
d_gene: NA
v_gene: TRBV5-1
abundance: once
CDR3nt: TGCGCCAGCAGCCCTGAGGGAGCTTACGAAAAACTGTTTTTT
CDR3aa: CASSPEGAYEKLFF

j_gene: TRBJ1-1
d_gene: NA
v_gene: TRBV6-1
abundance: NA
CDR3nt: TGTGCCACCAGCGGTTATGCAGGGAAAAATGAAGCTTTCTTT
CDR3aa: CATSGYAGKNEAFF

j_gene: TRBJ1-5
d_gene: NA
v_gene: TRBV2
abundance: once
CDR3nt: TGTGCCAGCTGGCGCAGTTTAGATCAGCCCCAGCATTTT
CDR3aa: CASWRSLDQPQHF

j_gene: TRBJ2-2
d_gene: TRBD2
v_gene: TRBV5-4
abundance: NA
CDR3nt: TGTGCCAGCAGCGGAATAGCGGGAGCGGGGGAGCTGTTTTTT
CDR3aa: CASSGIAGAGELFF

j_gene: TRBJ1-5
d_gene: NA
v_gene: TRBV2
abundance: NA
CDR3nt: TGTGCCAGCAGGGGGATAACAGGGAGCAATCAGCCCCAGCATTTT
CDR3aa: CASRGITGSNQPQHF

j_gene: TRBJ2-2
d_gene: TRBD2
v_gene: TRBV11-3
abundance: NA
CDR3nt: TGTGCCAGCAGCCCAATTTGGCGGGGGGCATCGGACACCGGGGAGCTGTTTTTT
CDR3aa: CASSPIWRGASDTGELFF

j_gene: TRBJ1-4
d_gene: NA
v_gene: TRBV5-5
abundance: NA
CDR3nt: TGTGCCAGCAGCAACTTACAGGGCTCTAATGAAAAACTGTTTTTT
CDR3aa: CASSNLQGSNEKLFF